This T cell receptor (beta chain) originates from a study of blood T cell repertoires in COVID-19. CDR1 is SGHDN and CDR2 is FVKESK in the germline V gene. This CDR3 is 15 amino acids long. Trimming took off 3 bases at V and 6 bases at J, with 17 bases between the two ends. Only in-frame clones appear in the TCRdb table, and some are missing; sequencing was by immunoSEQ multiplex PCR. The table records 250,000 to 300,000 clones, about 90% of them present only once. The source is a woman aged 55-70 years with COVID-19, enrolled during active disease. The J gene is TRBJ1-2, the V gene TRBV14; perhaps TRBD1 as D (5 bases). Material: peripheral blood. CDR3 DNA: TGTGCCAGCAGCCACCCTGGAGCAGGGTTAAATGGCTACACCTTC. Protein: CASSHPGAGLNGYTF.